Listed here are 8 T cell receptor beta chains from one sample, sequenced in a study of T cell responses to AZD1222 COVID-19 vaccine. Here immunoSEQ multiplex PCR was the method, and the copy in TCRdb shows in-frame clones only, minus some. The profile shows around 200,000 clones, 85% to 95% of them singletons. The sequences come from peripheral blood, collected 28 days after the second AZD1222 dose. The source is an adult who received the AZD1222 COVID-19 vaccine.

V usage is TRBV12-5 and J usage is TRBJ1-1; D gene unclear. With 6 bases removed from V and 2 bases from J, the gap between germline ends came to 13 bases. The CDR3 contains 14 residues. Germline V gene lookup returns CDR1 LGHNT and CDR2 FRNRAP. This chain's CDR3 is CASGPAGHNTEAFF. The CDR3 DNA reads TGTGCTAGTGGGCCCGCCGGCCATAACACTGAAGCTTTCTTT.

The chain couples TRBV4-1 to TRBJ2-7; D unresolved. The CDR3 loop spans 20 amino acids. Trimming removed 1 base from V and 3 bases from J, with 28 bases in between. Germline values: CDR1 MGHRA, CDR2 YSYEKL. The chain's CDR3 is CASSQVPHYARLKYDYEQYF. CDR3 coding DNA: TGCGCCAGCAGCCAAGTCCCCCATTATGCGCGTCTTAAATATGACTACGAGCAGTACTTC.

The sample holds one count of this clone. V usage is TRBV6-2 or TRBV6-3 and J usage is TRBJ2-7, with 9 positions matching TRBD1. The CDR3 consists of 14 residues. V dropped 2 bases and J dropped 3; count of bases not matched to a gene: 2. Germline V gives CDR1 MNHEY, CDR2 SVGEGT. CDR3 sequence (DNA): TGTGCCAGCAGTTACGGACAGGGGTTCTACGAGCAGTACTTC. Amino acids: CASSYGQGFYEQYF.

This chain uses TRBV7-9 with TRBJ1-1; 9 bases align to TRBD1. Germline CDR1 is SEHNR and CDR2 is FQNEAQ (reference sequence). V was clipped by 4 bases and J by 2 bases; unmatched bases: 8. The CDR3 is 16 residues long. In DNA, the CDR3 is TGTGCCAGCAGCTCAAGCCGGACAGGGGATAACACTGAAGCTTTCTTT. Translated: CASSSSRTGDNTEAFF.

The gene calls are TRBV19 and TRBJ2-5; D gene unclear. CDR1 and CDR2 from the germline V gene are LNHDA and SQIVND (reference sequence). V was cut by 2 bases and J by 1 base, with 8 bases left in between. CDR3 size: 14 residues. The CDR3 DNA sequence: TGTGCCAGTAGTATACTGGGGTCCCAAGAGACCCAGTACTTC. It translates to CASSILGSQETQYF.

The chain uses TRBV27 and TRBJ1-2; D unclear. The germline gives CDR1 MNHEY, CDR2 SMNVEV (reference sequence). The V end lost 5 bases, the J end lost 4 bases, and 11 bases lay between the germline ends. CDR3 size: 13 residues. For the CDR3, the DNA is TGTGCCAGCAGTCCGGGTTCTTCCTATGGCTACACCTTC. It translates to CASSPGSSYGYTF.

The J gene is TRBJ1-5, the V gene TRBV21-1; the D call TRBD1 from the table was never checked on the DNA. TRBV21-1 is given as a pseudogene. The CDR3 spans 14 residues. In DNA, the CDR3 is TGTGCCAGCAGCGGTAGACAGGGCAATCAGCCCCAGCATTTT. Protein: CASSGRQGNQPQHF.

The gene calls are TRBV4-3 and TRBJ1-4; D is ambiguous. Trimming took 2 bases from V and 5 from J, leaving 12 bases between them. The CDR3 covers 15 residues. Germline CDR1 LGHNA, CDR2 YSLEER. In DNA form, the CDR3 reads TGCGCCAGCAGCCAACGATGGACGGGGAATGAAAAACTGTTTTTT. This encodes CASSQRWTGNEKLFF.